This T cell receptor beta chain was found in a study of OX40 agonist ivuxolimab in advanced cancers. Whole-study findings and limits: Normalized T-cell clonal expansion was also low in a subset of nonresponders. Which antigen the expanded peripheral T cells recognized is unknown.

The CDR3 spans 16 residues. V shed 4 bases and J 0 bases; nucleotides not matched to a gene: 7. Germline CDR1 SGHNT, CDR2 YYREEE (reference sequence). Concerning this clone: Its specificity is unknown.

Sequencing was performed with immunoSEQ multiplex PCR; in TCRdb, only in-frame clones are kept and a portion is missing. The sample contains 70,000 to 90,000 clones, 85% to 90% of which appear only once. The chain joins TRBV5-4 to TRBJ2-1; TRBD2 agrees at 7 bases. Sequences were derived from CD4+ or CD8+ T cells sorted from blood, sampled in a trial of the OX40 agonist ivuxolimab. The origin of this receptor is an adult with an advanced solid tumor such as melanoma, head and neck, liver or kidney cancer. In nucleotides, the CDR3 is TGTGCCAGCAGCCGACTAGCACCGAGCTCCTACAATGAGCAGTTCTTC. Translated, it gives CASSRLAPSSYNEQFF.